This is a list of T cell receptor beta chains from one sample in a study of blood T cell repertoires in COVID-19. Sequencing was performed with immunoSEQ multiplex PCR; in TCRdb, only in-frame clones are kept and a portion is missing. The table has around 360,000 clones, about 90% seen once. What was sequenced was peripheral blood. These receptors originate from a woman in her twenties or thirties with COVID-19, enrolled during active disease. CDR3s include the opening cysteine and the closing phenylalanine or tryptophan. D genes are given only for firm matches. Some rows mark clone size as missing; the rest say once, few, many or name a class of expanded clone.

TRBJ2-1	-	-	TRBV7-3	CASSPLAGSYNEQFF	TGTGCCAGCAGCCCGTTGGCGGGGTCCTACAATGAGCAGTTCTTC
TRBJ2-3	-	-	TRBV10-3	CAISGLSSADTQYF	TGTGCCATCAGTGGACTCTCTAGCGCAGATACGCAGTATTTT
TRBJ2-3	TRBD2	-	TRBV3-1/TRBV3-2	CASSVSGSFAADTQYF	TGTGCCAGCAGCGTCAGCGGGAGCTTCGCAGCAGATACGCAGTATTTT
TRBJ1-3	TRBD1	-	TRBV12-3/TRBV12-4	CASSRDSGNTIYF	TGTGCCAGCAGCCGGGACAGTGGAAACACCATATATTTT
TRBJ2-7	TRBD2	-	TRBV29-1	CSVVLGLAGGTQYF	TGCAGCGTTGTGTTGGGACTAGCGGGAGGGACGCAGTACTTC
TRBJ2-7	-	-	TRBV21-1	CARRQGLYHYEQYF	TGTGCCCGACGACAGGGCCTATATCACTACGAGCAGTACTTC
TRBJ1-5	-	-	TRBV2	CASSLRTVSNQPQHF	TGTGCCAGCAGTCTGAGGACAGTCAGCAATCAGCCCCAGCATTTT
TRBJ2-7	-	-	TRBV5-4	CASSLVGAALEQYF	TGTGCCAGCAGCTTGGTGGGAGCAGCGCTCGAGCAGTACTTC
TRBJ2-2	-	-	TRBV29-1	CSVPVEAGELFF	TGCAGCGTCCCCGTTGAGGCCGGGGAGCTGTTTTTT
TRBJ2-1	-	once	TRBV30	CAWSVSEQFF	TGTGCCTGGAGTGTTAGTGAGCAGTTCTTC
TRBJ2-1	-	-	TRBV21-1	CASSGRTSGSFDEQFF	TGTGCCAGCAGCGGACGGACTAGCGGGAGTTTCGATGAGCAGTTCTTC
TRBJ2-3	TRBD1	-	TRBV27	CASSLDRSGTADTQYF	TGTGCCAGCAGTTTGGACAGGTCAGGCACGGCAGATACGCAGTATTTT
TRBJ2-3	-	once	TRBV12-2	CASRLADDRAADTQYF	TGTGCAAGTCGCTTAGCGGATGACCGAGCGGCCGATACGCAGTATTTT
TRBJ2-7	TRBD2	-	TRBV6-2/TRBV6-3	CASNPSGSRNEQYF	TGTGCCAGCAACCCTAGCGGCAGTAGAAACGAGCAGTACTTC
TRBJ2-7	-	once	TRBV4-1	CASSQDAGSSYEQYF	TGCGCCAGCAGCCAAGACGCCGGGAGCTCCTACGAGCAGTACTTC
TRBJ2-7	TRBD2	once	TRBV7-2	CASSLLGGAGISYEQYF	TGTGCCAGCAGCTTATTGGGGGGAGCGGGAATTTCCTACGAGCAGTACTTC
TRBJ1-2	TRBD1	-	TRBV7-8	CASSGDRGRNGYTF	TGTGCCAGCAGCGGAGACAGGGGGCGGAATGGCTACACCTTC
TRBJ1-3	-	-	TRBV12-3/TRBV12-4	CASRQGGNTIYF	TGTGCCAGCAGACAGGGTGGAAACACCATATATTTT
TRBJ1-1	-	few	TRBV2	CASSNDWGAEAFF	TGTGCCAGCAGTAATGACTGGGGCGCTGAAGCTTTCTTT
TRBJ2-2	TRBD2	few	TRBV5-1	CASRKSGINKNTGELFF	TGCGCCAGCAGAAAAAGCGGGATTAACAAGAACACCGGGGAGCTGTTTTTT
TRBJ2-1	TRBD2	-	TRBV4-1	CASSLAGYNEQFF	TGCGCCAGCAGCCTAGCGGGGTACAATGAGCAGTTCTTC
TRBJ2-1	-	-	TRBV3-1/TRBV3-2	CASSPPRGAFNEQFF	TGTGCCAGCAGCCCCCCCAGGGGGGCCTTCAATGAGCAGTTCTTC
TRBJ2-1	-	-	TRBV6-2/TRBV6-3	CASSQGFEQFF	TGTGCCAGCAGTCAGGGCTTTGAGCAGTTCTTC
TRBJ1-2	TRBD1	-	TRBV2	CASSEQGILYGYTF	TGTGCCAGCAGCGAACAGGGGATACTCTATGGCTACACCTTC
TRBJ1-1	-	-	TRBV2	CASSSTTTATEAFF	TGTGCCAGCAGTTCCACAACTACCGCGACTGAAGCTTTCTTT
TRBJ2-7	-	-	TRBV28	CASRLDGAYEQYF	TGTGCCAGCAGATTGGACGGGGCCTACGAGCAGTACTTC
TRBJ2-7	TRBD1	-	TRBV19	CASASGTGGAYEQYF	TGTGCCAGTGCCTCCGGGACAGGGGGCGCGTACGAGCAGTACTTC
TRBJ2-7	TRBD2	-	TRBV28	CASSLSGSPHEQYF	TGTGCCAGCAGTTTAAGCGGGAGTCCCCACGAGCAGTACTTC
TRBJ2-1	-	-	TRBV5-1	CASAQGGREEQFF	TGCGCCAGCGCACAAGGCGGGCGGGAAGAGCAGTTCTTC
TRBJ2-7	-	-	TRBV5-1	CASSDQGTEQYF	TGCGCCAGCAGCGACCAGGGAACCGAGCAGTACTTC
TRBJ1-2	-	-	TRBV7-8	CASSLGTVYGYTF	TGTGCCAGCAGCTTAGGGACAGTCTATGGCTACACCTTC
TRBJ2-1	TRBD2	-	TRBV24-1	CATSATGGSNEQFF	TGTGCCACCAGTGCCACGGGAGGCTCGAATGAGCAGTTCTTC
TRBJ1-1	TRBD1	-	TRBV11-2	CASSLARRGLGEAFF	TGTGCCAGCAGCTTAGCAAGGAGGGGGCTTGGTGAAGCTTTCTTT
TRBJ2-7	TRBD2	-	TRBV4-2	CASSPTDTSGNYEQYF	TGTGCCAGCAGCCCCACGGATACTAGCGGGAACTACGAGCAGTACTTC
TRBJ1-5	TRBD1	-	TRBV9	CASSEQGASNQPQHF	TGTGCCAGCAGCGAACAGGGGGCTAGCAATCAGCCCCAGCATTTT
TRBJ2-1	TRBD2	-	TRBV19	CASSPPSSGRANEQFF	TGTGCCAGTAGTCCTCCTTCCAGCGGGAGGGCGAATGAGCAGTTCTTC
TRBJ1-4	TRBD1	-	TRBV28	CASSLGQGFYNEKLFF	TGTGCCAGCAGTTTGGGACAGGGATTTTACAATGAAAAACTGTTTTTT
TRBJ1-2	TRBD1	-	TRBV10-3	CAISESGGTGSYGYTF	TGTGCCATCAGTGAGTCAGGAGGGACAGGGAGCTATGGCTACACCTTC
TRBJ1-2	TRBD1	-	TRBV4-3	CASSQEQGLYGYTF	TGCGCCAGCAGCCAAGAACAGGGGTTGTATGGCTACACCTTC
TRBJ2-3	TRBD1	-	TRBV2	CASPGQGAQITQYF	TGTGCCAGTCCGGGACAGGGAGCACAGATAACGCAGTATTTT
TRBJ1-5	-	-	TRBV2	CASSGREVRQPQHF	TGTGCCAGCAGTGGGAGGGAGGTCAGACAGCCCCAGCATTTT
TRBJ2-1	-	-	TRBV9	CASSVLSLGSDNEQFF	TGTGCCAGCAGCGTACTGAGTCTCGGGAGCGACAATGAGCAGTTCTTC